This T cell receptor beta chain was sequenced for a study of shared clonotypes between healthy human individuals. A remark on this clone: Antigen specificity is unknown.

General study findings and limits: Among four donors, around 5% of naive CD4 clonotypes were found in common.

Clones were sequenced by immunoSEQ multiplex PCR, and TCRdb holds only the in-frame ones, with some missing. The sample comprises some 2,000,000 clones, 90% to 97% of which are singletons, and more than 0.1% rests with the top ten. The study separated CD4+ cells into CD45RA+ naive and CD45RA-negative memory subsets. This receptor was identified in a man between 18 and 35 years old in good health. The sequenced sample was naive CD4+ T cells sorted from blood. Stated subset: CD45RA+ positively selected.

The CDR3 here is CASSMGQAARGYTF. In DNA form, the CDR3 reads TGTGCCAGCAGTATGGGACAGGCGGCGAGGGGCTACACCTTC. The J gene is TRBJ1-2, the V gene TRBV2; 8 bases line up with TRBD1. The CDR3 has 14 residues. V lost 5 bases to trimming and J lost 8 bases; unmatched junction nucleotides: 10. Germline V gene data show CDR1 as SNHLY and CDR2 as FYNNEI.